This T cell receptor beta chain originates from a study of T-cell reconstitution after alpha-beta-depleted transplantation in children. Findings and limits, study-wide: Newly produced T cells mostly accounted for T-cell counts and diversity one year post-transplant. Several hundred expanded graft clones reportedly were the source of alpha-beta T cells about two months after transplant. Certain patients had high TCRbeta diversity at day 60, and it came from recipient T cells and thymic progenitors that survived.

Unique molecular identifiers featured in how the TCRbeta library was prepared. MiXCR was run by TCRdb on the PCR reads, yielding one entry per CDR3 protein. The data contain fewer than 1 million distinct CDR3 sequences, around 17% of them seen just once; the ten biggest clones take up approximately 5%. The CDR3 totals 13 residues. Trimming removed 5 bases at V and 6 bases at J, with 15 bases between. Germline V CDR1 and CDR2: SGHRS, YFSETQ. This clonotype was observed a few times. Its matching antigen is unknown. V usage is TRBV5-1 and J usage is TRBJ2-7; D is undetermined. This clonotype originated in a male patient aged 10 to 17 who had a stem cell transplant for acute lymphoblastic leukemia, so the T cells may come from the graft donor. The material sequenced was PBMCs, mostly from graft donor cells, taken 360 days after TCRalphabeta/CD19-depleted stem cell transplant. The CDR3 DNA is TGCGCCAGCAGGATCCAGTCCCCTGGCGAGCAGTACTTC. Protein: CASRIQSPGEQYF.